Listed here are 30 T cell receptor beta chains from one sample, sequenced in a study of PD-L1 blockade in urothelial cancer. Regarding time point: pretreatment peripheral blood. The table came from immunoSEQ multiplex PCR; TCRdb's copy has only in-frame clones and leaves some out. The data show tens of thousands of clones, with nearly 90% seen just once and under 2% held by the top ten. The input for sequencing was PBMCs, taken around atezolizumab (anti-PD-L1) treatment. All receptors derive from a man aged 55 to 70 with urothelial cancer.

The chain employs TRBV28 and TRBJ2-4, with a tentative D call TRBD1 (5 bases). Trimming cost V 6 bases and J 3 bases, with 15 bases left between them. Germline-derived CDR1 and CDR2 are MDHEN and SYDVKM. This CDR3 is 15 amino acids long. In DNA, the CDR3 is TGTGCCAGCAGAGCCCGTTTAAGGGGCAAAAACATTCAGTACTTC. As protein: CASRARLRGKNIQYF.

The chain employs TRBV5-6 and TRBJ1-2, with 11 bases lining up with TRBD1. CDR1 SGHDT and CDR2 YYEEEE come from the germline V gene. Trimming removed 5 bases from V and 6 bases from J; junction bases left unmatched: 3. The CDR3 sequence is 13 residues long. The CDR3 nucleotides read TGTGCCAGCAGTCGGGACAGGGGGGATGGCTACACCTTC. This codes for CASSRDRGDGYTF. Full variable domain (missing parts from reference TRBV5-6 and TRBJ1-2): DAGVTQSPTHLIKTRGQQVTLRCSPKSGHDTVSWYQQALGQGPQFIFQYYEEEERQRGNFPDRFSGHQFPNYSSELNVNALLLGDSALYLCASSRDRGDGYTFGSGTRLTVV.

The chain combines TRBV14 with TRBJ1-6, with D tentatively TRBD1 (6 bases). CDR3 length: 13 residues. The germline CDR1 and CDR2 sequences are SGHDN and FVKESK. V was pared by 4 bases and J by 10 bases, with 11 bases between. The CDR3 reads CASSPFRGSPLHF. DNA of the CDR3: TGTGCCAGCAGCCCCTTTAGGGGGTCACCCCTCCACTTT.

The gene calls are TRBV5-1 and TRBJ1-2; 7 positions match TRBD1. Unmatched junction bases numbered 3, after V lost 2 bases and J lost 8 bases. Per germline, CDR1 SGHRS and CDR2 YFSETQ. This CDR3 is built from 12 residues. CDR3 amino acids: CASSFSGGGYTF. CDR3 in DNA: TGCGCCAGCAGCTTCTCAGGGGGAGGCTACACCTTC. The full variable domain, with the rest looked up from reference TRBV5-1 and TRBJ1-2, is KAGVTQTPRYLIKTRGQQVTLSCSPISGHRSVSWYQQTPGQGLQFLFEYFSETQRNKGNFPGRFSGRQFSNSRSEMNVSTLELGDSALYLCASSFSGGGYTFGSGTRLTVV.

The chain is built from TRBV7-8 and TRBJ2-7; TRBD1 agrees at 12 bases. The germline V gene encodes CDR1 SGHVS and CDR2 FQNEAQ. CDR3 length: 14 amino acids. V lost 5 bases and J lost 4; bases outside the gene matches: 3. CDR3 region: CASSLGQGAYEQYF. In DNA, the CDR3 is TGTGCCAGCAGCCTGGGACAGGGGGCGTACGAGCAGTACTTC.

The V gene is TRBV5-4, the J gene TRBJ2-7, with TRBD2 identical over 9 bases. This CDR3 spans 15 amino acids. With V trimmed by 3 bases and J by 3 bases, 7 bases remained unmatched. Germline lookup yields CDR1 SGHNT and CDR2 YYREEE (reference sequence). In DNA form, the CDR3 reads TGTGCCAGCAGCTCTCTGACTAGCGGCGGCTACGAGCAGTACTTC. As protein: CASSSLTSGGYEQYF.

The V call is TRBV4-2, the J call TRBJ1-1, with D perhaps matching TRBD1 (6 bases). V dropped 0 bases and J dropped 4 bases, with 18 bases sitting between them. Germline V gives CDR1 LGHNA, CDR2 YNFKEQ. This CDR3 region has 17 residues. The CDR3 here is CASSQDFGGGGATEAFF. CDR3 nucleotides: TGTGCCAGCAGCCAAGATTTTGGCGGTGGGGGCGCCACTGAAGCTTTCTTT.

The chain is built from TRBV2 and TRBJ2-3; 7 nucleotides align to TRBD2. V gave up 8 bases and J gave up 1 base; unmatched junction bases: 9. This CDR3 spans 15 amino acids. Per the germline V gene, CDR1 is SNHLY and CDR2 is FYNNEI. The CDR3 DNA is TGTGCCAGCGCAGCTGACGCGGGAGGCACAGATACGCAGTATTTT. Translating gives CASAADAGGTDTQYF.

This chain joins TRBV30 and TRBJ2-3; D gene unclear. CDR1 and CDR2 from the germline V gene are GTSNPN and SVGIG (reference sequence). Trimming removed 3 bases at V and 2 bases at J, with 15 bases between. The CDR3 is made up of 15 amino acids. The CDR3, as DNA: TGTGCCTGGAGCCTGGGTGTAGAGGCCACAGATACGCAGTATTTT. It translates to CAWSLGVEATDTQYF.

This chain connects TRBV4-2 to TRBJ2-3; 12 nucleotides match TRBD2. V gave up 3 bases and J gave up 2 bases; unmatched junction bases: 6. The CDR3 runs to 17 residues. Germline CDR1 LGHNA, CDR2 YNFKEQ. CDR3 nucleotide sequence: TGTGCCAGCAGCCAGGGCCTAGCGGGGGGGGTCACAGATACGCAGTATTTT. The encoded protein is CASSQGLAGGVTDTQYF.

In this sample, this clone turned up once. CDR3 residues: CASSLAPGSYEQYF. As DNA, the CDR3 is TGTGCCAGCAGCTTAGCACCCGGGAGCTACGAGCAGTACTTC. The rearrangement uses TRBV7-9 and TRBJ2-7, with D maybe TRBD2 (6 bases). From germline, CDR1 is SEHNR and CDR2 FQNEAQ (reference sequence). The CDR3 loop spans 14 amino acids. V was shortened by 0 bases and J by 3 bases, with 9 bases between the two germline ends.

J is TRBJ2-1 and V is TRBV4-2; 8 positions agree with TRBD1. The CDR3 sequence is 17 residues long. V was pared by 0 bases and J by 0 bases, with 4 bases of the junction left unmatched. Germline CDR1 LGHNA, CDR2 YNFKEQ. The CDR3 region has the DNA TGTGCCAGCAGCCAAGAATCGACAGGGGACTCCTACAATGAGCAGTTCTTC. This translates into CASSQESTGDSYNEQFF.

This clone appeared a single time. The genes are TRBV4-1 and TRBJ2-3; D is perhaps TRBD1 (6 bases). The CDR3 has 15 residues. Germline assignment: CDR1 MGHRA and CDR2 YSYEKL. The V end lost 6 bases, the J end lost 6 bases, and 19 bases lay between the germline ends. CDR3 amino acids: CASSPGQPIPDTQYF. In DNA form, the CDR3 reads TGCGCCAGCAGTCCGGGACAACCAATACCCGATACGCAGTATTTT.

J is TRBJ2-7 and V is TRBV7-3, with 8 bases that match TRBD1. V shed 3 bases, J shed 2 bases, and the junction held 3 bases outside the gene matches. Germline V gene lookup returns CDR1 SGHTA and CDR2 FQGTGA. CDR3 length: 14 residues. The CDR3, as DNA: TGTGCCAGCAGCTTGGACAGGGCCACCTACGAGCAGTACTTC. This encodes CASSLDRATYEQYF.

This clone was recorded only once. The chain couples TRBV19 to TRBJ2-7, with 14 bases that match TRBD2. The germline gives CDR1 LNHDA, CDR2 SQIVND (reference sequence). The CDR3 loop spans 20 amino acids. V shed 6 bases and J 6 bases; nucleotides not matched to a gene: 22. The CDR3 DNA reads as TGTGCCAGTAGCGCTGGACTCCCGGGACTAGCGGGAGCTTGGGTCGCCGAGCAGTACTTC. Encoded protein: CASSAGLPGLAGAWVAEQYF.

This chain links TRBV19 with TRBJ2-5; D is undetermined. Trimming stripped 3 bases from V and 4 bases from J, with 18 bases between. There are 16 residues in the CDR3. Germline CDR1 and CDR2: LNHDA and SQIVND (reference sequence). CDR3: CASSITRGSSPETQYF. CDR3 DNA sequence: TGTGCCAGTAGTATTACTCGCGGCAGCTCCCCAGAGACCCAGTACTTC.

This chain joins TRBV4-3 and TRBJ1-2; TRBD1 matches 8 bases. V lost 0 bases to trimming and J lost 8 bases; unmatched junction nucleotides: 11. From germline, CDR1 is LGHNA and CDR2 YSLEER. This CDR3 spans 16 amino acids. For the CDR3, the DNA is TGCGCCAGCAGCCAAGATTTAGGGCAGGGGGCTGGAGGCTACACCTTC. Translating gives CASSQDLGQGAGGYTF.

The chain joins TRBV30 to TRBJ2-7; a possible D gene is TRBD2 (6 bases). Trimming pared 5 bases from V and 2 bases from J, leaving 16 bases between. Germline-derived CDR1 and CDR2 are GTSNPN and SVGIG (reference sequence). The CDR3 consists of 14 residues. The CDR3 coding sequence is TGTGCCTGGGGGAGGCAATCTGTAACCTACGAGCAGTACTTC. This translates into CAWGRQSVTYEQYF.

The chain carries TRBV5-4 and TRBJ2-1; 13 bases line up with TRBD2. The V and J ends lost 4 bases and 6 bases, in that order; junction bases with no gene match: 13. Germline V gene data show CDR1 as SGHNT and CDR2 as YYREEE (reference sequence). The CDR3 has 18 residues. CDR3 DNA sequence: TGTGCCAGCAGCATACCTGGACTAGCGGGAGCGCGGGGCAATGAGCAGTTCTTC. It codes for CASSIPGLAGARGNEQFF.

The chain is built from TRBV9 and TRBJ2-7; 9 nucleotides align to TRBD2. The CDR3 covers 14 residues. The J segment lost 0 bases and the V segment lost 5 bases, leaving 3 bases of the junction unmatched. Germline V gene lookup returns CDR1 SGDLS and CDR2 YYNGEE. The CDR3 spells CASSFSGSSYEQYF. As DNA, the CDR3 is TGTGCCAGCAGTTTTAGCGGGAGCTCCTACGAGCAGTACTTC.

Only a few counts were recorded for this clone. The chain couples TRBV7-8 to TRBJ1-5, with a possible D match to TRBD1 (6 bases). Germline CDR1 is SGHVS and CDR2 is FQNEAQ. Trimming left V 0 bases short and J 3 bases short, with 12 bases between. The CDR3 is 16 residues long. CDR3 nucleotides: TGTGCCAGCAGCTTAGCGGGGGGGCAATACAATCAGCCCCAGCATTTT. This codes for CASSLAGGQYNQPQHF. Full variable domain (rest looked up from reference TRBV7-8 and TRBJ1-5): GAGVSQSPRYKVAKRGQDVALRCDPISGHVSLFWYQQALGQGPEFLTYFQNEAQLDKSGLPSDRFFAERPEGSVSTLKIQRTQQEDSAVYLCASSLAGGQYNQPQHFGDGTRLSIL.

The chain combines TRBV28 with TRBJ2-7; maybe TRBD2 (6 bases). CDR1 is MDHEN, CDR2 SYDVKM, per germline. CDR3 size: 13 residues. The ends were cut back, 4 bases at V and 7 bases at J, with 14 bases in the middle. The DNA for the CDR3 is TGTGCCAGCAGTTCCGGGGGTCGGGGTGAGCAGTACTTC. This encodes CASSSGGRGEQYF. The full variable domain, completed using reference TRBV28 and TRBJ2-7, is DVKVTQSSRYLVKRTGEKVFLECVQDMDHENMFWYRQDPGLGLRLIYFSYDVKMKEKGDIPEGYSVSREKKERFSLILESASTNQTSMYLCASSSGGRGEQYFGPGTRLTVT.

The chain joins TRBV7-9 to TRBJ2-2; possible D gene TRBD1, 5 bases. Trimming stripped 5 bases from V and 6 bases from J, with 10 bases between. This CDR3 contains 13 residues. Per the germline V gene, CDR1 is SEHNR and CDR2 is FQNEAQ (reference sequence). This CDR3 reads CASSLQGAGELFF. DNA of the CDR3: TGTGCCAGCAGCCTTCAGGGTGCCGGGGAGCTGTTTTTT.

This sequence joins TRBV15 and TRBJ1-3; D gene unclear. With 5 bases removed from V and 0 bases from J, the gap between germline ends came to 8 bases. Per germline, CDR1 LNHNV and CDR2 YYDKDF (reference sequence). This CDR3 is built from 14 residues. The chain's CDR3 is CATSPRDSGNTIYF. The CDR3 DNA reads TGTGCCACCAGCCCTCGAGACTCTGGAAACACCATATATTTT.

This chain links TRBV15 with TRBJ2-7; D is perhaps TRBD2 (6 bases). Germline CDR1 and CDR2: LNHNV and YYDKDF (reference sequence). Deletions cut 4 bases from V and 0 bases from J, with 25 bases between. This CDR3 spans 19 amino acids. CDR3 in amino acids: CATSTDTRFLAFGSYEQYF. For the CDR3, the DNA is TGTGCCACCAGCACCGACACCCGATTCCTAGCGTTCGGCTCCTACGAGCAGTACTTC.

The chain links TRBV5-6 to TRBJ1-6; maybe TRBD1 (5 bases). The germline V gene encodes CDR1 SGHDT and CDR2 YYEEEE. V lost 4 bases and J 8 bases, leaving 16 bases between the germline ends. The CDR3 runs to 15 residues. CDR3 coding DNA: TGTGCCAGCAGCCCACGACAGTTTATTGATTCACCCCTCCACTTT. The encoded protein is CASSPRQFIDSPLHF. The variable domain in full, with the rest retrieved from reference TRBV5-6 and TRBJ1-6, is DAGVTQSPTHLIKTRGQQVTLRCSPKSGHDTVSWYQQALGQGPQFIFQYYEEEERQRGNFPDRFSGHQFPNYSSELNVNALLLGDSALYLCASSPRQFIDSPLHFGNGTRLTVT.

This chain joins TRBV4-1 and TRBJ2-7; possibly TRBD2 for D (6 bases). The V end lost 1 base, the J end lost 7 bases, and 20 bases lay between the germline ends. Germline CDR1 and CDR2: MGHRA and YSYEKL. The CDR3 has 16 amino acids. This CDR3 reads CASSQGLSGLPGEQYF. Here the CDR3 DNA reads TGCGCCAGCAGCCAAGGACTAAGCGGGCTCCCCGGGGAGCAGTACTTC.

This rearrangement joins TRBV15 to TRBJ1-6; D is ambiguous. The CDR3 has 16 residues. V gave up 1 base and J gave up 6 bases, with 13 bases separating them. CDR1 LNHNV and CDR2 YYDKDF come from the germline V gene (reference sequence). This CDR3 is CATSRAKGEGNSPLHF. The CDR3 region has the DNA TGTGCCACCAGCAGAGCCAAGGGAGAGGGTAATTCACCCCTCCACTTT.

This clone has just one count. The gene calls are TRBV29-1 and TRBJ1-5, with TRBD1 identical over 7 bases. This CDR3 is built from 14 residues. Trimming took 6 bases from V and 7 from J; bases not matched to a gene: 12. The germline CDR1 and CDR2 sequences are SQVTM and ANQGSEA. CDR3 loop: CSVLGQRKRQPQHF. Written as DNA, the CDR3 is TGCAGCGTATTGGGACAGAGAAAGAGGCAGCCCCAGCATTTT.

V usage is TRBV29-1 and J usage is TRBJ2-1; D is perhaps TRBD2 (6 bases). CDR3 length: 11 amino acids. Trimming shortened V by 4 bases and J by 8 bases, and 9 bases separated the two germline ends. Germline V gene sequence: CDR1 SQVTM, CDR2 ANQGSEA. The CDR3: CSVVLADEQFF. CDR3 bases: TGCAGCGTTGTCTTAGCGGATGAGCAGTTCTTC.